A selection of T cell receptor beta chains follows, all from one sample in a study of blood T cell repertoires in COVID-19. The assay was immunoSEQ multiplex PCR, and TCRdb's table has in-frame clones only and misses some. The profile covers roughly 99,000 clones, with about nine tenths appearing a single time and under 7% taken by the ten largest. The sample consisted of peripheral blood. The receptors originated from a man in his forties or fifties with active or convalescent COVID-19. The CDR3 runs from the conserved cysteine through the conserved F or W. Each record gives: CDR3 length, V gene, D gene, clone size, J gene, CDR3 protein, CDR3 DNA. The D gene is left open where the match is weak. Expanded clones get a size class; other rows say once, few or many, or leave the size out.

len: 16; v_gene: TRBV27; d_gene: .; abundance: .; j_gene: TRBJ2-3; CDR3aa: CASSLGTSPGTDTQYF; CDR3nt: TGTGCCAGCTCTCTTGGGACATCCCCTGGCACAGATACGCAGTATTTT
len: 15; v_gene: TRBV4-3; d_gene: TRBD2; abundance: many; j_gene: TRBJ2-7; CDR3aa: CASSHRLAGEGEQYF; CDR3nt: TGCGCCAGCAGCCATCGACTAGCGGGAGAAGGCGAGCAGTACTTC
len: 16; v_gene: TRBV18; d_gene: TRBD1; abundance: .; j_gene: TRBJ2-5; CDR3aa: CASSPRQGRFQETQYF; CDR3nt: TGTGCCAGCTCACCTAGACAGGGGCGATTCCAAGAGACCCAGTACTTC
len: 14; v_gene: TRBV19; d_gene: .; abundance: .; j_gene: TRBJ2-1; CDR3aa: CASSTSGRPNEQFF; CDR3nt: TGTGCCAGTTCCACCAGCGGGCGCCCCAATGAGCAGTTCTTC
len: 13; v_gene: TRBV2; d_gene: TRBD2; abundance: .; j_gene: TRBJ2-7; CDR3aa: CAGLAGGPYEQYF; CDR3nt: TGTGCCGGCCTAGCGGGAGGGCCCTACGAGCAGTACTTC
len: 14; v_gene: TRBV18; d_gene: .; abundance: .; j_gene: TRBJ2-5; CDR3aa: CASSPDNRVGTQYF; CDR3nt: TGTGCCAGCTCACCAGACAACAGGGTGGGGACCCAGTACTTC
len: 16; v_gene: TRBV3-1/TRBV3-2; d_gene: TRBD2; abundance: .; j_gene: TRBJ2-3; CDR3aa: CASSQGLAGVSDTQYF; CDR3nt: TGTGCCAGCAGCCAGGGACTAGCGGGAGTCTCAGATACGCAGTATTTT
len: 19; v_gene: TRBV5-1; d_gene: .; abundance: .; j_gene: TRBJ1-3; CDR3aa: CASSLETGTPLFSGNTIYF; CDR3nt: TGCGCCAGCAGCTTGGAAACCGGGACACCTTTATTCTCTGGAAACACCATATATTTT
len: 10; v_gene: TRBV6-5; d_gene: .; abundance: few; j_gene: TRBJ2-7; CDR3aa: CAGGTYEQYF; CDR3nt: TGTGCCGGAGGAACCTACGAGCAGTACTTC
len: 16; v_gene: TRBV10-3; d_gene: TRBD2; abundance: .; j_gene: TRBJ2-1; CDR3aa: CAITSGLAGGFNEQFF; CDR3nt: TGTGCCATCACCTCGGGACTAGCGGGGGGCTTCAATGAGCAGTTCTTC
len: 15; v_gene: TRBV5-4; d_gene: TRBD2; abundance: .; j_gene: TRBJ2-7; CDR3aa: CASSFLAGGPNEQYF; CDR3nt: TGTGCCAGCAGCTTTTTAGCGGGAGGGCCCAACGAGCAGTACTTC
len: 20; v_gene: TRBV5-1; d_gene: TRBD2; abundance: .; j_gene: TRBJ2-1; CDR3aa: CASSLDTGLAGAGHYNEQFF; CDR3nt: TGCGCCAGCAGCCTCGACACGGGACTAGCGGGAGCGGGGCACTACAATGAGCAGTTCTTC
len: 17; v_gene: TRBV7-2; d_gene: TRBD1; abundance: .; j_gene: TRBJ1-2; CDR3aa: CASSRQLAGGRDYGYTF; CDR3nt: TGTGCCAGCAGCCGTCAGTTAGCAGGGGGCCGCGACTATGGCTACACCTTC
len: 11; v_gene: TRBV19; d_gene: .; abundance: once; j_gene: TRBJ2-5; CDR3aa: CASRQQETQYF; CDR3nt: TGTGCCAGTAGGCAGCAAGAGACCCAGTACTTC
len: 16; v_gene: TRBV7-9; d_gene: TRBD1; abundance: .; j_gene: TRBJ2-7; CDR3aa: CASSFAPGTGDYEQYF; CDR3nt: TGTGCCAGCAGCTTCGCCCCCGGGACAGGGGACTATGAGCAGTACTTC
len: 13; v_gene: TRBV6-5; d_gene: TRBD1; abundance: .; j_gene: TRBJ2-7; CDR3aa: CASSKQGSSEQYF; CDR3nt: TGTGCCAGCAGTAAACAGGGGAGCAGCGAGCAGTACTTC
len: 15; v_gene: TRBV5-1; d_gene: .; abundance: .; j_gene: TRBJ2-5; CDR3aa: CASSLPRLESETQYF; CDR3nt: TGCGCCAGCAGCCTCCCACGACTAGAGTCGGAGACCCAGTACTTC
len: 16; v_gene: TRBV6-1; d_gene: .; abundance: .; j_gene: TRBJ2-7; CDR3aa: CASSEALGQGYYEQYF; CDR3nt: TGTGCCAGCAGTGAAGCGCTAGGTCAGGGTTACTACGAGCAGTACTTC
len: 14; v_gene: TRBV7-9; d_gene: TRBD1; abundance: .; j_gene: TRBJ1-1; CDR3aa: CASSLRQGATEAFF; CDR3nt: TGTGCCAGCAGCTTAAGACAGGGGGCGACTGAAGCTTTCTTT
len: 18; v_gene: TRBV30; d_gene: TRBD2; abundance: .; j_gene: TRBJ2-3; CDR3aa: CAWSVPDSQRESTDTQYF; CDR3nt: TGTGCCTGGAGTGTTCCCGACTCCCAGCGGGAGAGCACAGATACGCAGTATTTT
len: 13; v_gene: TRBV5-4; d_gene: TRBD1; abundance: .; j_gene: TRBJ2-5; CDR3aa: CASSDRGTETQYF; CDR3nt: TGTGCCAGCAGCGACAGGGGAACGGAGACCCAGTACTTC
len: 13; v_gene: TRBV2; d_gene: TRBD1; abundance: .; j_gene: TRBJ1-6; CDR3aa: CAGGQVINSPLHF; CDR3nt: TGTGCCGGGGGACAGGTGATTAATTCACCCCTCCACTTT
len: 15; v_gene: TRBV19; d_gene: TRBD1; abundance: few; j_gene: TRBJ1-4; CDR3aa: CASSTGGRGNEKLFF; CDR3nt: TGTGCCAGTAGCACAGGGGGAAGGGGTAATGAAAAACTGTTTTTT
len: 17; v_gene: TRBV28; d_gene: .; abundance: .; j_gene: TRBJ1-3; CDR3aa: CASSFGLGTESGNTIYF; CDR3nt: TGTGCCAGCAGTTTCGGCCTCGGGACTGAGTCTGGAAACACCATATATTTT
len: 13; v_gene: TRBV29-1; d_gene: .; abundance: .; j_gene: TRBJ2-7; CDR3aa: CSVESLAAGEQYF; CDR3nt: TGCAGCGTTGAATCTCTAGCTGCGGGGGAGCAGTACTTC
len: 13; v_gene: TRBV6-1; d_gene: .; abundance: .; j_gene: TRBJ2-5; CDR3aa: CASSDLYLETQYF; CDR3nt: TGTGCCAGCAGTGATTTGTATCTGGAGACCCAGTACTTC
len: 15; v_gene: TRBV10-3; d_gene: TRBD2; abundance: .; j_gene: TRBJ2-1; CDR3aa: CAITGSSGRAPEQFF; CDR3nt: TGTGCCATCACGGGTTCTAGCGGGAGGGCTCCTGAGCAGTTCTTC
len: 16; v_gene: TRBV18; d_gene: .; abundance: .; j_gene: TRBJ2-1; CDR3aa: CASSPTGLLADNEQFF; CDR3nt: TGTGCCAGCTCACCAACTGGTTTACTAGCAGACAATGAGCAGTTCTTC
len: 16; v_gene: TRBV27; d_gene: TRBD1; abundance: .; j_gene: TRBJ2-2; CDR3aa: CASSLSPDRGRLGLFF; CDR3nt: TGTGCCAGCAGTTTATCTCCGGACAGGGGGCGATTGGGGCTGTTTTTT
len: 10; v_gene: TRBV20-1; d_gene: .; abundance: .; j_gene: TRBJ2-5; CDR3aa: CSANIETQYF; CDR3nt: TGCAGTGCAAACATTGAGACCCAGTACTTC
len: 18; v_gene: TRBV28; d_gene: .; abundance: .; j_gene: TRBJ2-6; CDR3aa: CASSPVNKARAGANVLTF; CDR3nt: TGTGCCAGCAGCCCAGTCAATAAGGCGAGGGCTGGGGCCAACGTCCTGACTTTC
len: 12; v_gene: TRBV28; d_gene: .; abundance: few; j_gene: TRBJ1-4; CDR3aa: CASSLSSRELFF; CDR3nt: TGTGCCAGCAGTTTATCTTCGAGAGAACTGTTTTTT
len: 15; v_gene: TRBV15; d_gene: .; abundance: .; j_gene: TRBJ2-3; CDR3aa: CATSGRTAFTDTQYF; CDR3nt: TGTGCCACCAGCGGAAGGACAGCCTTCACAGATACGCAGTATTTT
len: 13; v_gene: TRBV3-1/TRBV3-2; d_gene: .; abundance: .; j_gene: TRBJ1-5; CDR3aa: CASSQLGGQPQHF; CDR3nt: TGTGCCAGCAGCCAGCTTGGCGGTCAGCCCCAGCATTTT
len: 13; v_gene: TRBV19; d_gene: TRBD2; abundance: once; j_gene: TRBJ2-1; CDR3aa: CASSMTRENEQFF; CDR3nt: TGTGCCAGTAGTATGACGCGGGAGAATGAGCAGTTCTTC
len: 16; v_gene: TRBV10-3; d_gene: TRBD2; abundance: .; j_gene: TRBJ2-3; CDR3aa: CAISRQTSGMTDTQYF; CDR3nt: TGTGCCATCAGCCGACAGACTAGCGGGATGACAGATACGCAGTATTTT
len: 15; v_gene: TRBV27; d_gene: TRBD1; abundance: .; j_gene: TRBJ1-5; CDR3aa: CASSPTGEVFQPQHF; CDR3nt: TGTGCCAGCAGTCCCACAGGGGAAGTTTTTCAGCCCCAGCATTTT
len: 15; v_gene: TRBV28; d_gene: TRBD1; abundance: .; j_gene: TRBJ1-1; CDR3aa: CATLNRGRGNTEAFF; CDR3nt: TGTGCCACCTTGAACAGGGGCCGTGGTAACACTGAAGCTTTCTTT
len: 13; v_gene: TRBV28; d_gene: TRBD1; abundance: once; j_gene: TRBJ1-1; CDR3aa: CASLRQGSTEAFF; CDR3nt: TGTGCCAGCTTACGACAGGGATCCACTGAAGCTTTCTTT
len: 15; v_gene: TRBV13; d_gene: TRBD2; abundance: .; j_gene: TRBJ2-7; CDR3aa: CASSLAGGGTYEQYF; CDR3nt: TGTGCCAGCAGCTTAGCGGGAGGGGGGACCTACGAGCAGTACTTC
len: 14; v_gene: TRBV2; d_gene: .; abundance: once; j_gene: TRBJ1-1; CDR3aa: CASLRDTWNTEAFF; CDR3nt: TGTGCCAGTCTCAGGGACACATGGAACACTGAAGCTTTCTTT
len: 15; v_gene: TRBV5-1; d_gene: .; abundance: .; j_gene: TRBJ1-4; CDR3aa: CASSLDGGINEKLFF; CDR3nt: TGCGCCAGCAGCTTGGACGGCGGAATTAATGAAAAACTGTTTTTT
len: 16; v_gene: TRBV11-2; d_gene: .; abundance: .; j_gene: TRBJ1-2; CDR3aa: CASSPRPDAGKMGYTF; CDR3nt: TGTGCCAGCAGCCCTAGACCCGACGCCGGGAAGATGGGCTACACCTTC
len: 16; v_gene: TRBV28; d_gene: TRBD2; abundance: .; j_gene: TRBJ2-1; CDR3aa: CASSSRTSGYYNEQFF; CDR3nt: TGTGCCAGCAGTTCCCGGACTAGCGGTTACTACAATGAGCAGTTCTTC